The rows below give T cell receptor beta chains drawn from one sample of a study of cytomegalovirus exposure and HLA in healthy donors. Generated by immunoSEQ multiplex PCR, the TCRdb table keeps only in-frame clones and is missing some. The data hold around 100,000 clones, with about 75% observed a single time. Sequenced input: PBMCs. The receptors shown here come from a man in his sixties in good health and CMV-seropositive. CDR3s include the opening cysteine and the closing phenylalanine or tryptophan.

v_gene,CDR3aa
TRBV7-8,CASSPVTSGHEQFF
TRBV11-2,CASSLAQQYNEQFF
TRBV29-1,CSVGQLRRRDYEQYF
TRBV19,CASTRGQGATNEKLFF
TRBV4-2,CASSQALGITDTQYF
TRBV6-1,CASSSLAGRNNEQFF
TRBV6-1,CASILDSYNEQFF
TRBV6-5,CASSGTRNTGELFF
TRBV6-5,CAGSRAQRVDEAFF
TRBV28,CASSTQGLGGNTIYF
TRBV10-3,CAISESPPGEQYF
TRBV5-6,CASSPEGVQYGYTF
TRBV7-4,CASSLKAGGYQETQYF
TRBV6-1,CASRPRQLLLYGYTF
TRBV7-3,CASSSPGGDGYTF
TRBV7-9,CASSSPHGQGEQYF
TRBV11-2,CASSRRGQGSGNTIYF